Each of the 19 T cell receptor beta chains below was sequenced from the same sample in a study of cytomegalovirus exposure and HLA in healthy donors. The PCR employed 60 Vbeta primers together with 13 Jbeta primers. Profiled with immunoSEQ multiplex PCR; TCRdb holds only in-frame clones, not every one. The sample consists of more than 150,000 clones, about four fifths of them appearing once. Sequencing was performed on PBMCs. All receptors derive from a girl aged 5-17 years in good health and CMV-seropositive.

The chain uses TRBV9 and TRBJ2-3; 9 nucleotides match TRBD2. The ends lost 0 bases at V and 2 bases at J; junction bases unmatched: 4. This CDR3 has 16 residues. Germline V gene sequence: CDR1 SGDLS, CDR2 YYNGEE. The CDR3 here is CASSVVGGGDTDTQYF. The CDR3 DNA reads TGTGCCAGCAGCGTAGTCGGCGGGGGGGACACAGATACGCAGTATTTT.

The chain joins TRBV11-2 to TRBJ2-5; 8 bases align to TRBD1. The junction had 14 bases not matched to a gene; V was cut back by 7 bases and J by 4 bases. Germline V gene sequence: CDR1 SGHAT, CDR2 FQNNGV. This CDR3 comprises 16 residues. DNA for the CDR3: TGTGCCAGCACTAAGTTAGACAGGGGAGGAAGAGAGACCCAGTACTTC. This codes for CASTKLDRGGRETQYF.

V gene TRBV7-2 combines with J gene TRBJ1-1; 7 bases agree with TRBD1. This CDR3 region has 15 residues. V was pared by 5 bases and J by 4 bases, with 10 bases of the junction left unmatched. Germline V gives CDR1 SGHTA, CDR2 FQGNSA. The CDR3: CASSPTTGPFTEAFF. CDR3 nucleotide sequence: TGTGCCAGCAGCCCGACGACAGGGCCTTTCACTGAAGCTTTCTTT.

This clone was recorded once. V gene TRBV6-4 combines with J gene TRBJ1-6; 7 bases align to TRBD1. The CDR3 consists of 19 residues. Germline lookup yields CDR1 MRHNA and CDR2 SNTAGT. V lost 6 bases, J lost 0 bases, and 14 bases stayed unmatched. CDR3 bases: TGTGCCAGCAGCGCCTCTTGGACAGGTCAAAGCTCCTATAATTCACCCCTCCACTTT. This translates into CASSASWTGQSSYNSPLHF.

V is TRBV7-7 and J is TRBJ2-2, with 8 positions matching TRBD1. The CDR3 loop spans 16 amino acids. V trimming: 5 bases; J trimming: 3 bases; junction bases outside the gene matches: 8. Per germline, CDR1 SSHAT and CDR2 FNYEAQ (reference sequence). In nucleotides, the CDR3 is TGTGCCAGCAGCACTCTGACAGGGGTTGACACCGGGGAGCTGTTTTTT. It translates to CASSTLTGVDTGELFF.

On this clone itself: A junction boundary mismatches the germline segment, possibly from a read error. CDR3 protein: CASSSGQTNTGELLF. The CDR3 DNA reads as TGTGCCAGCAGCTCCGGACAGACGAACACCGGGGAGCTGCTTTTT. The rearrangement uses TRBV5-4 and TRBJ2-2; weak D call: TRBD1 (6 bases). The germline V gene has CDR1 SGHNT and CDR2 YYREEE (reference sequence). The CDR3 is made up of 15 amino acids.

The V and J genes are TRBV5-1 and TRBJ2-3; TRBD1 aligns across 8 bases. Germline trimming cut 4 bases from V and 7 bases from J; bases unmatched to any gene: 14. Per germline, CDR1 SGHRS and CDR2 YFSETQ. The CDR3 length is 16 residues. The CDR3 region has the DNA TGCGCCAGCAGCGCCCGAGCAGGGGGCTTAACAAATACGCAGTATTTT. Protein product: CASSARAGGLTNTQYF.

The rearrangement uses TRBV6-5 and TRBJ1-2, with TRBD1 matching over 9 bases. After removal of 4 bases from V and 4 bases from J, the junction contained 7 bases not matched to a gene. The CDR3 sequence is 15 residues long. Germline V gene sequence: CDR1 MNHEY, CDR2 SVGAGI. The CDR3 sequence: CASSSPGQGSYGYTF. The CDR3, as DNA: TGTGCCAGCAGTTCCCCTGGACAGGGGAGCTATGGCTACACCTTC.

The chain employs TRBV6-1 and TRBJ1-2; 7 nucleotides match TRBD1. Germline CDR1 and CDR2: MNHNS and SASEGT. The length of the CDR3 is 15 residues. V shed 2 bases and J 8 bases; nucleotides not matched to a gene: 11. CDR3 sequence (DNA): TGTGCCAGCAGTGAAAGGGGGCAGGGGGGATGGGGCTACACCTTC. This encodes CASSERGQGGWGYTF.

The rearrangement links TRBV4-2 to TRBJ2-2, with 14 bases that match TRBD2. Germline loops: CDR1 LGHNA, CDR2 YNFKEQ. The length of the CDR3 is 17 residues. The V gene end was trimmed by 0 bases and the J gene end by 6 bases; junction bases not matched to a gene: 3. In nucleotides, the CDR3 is TGTGCCAGCAGCCAAGAGGGACTAGCGGGGGTGCCCGGGGAGCTGTTTTTT. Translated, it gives CASSQEGLAGVPGELFF.

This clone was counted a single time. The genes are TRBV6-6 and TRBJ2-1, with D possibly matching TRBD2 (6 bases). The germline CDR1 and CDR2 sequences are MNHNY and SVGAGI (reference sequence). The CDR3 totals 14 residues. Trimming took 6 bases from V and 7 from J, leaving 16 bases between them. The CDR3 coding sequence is TGTGCCAGCAGCATGGTGGGTGGGGGGAATGAGCAGTTCTTC. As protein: CASSMVGGGNEQFF.

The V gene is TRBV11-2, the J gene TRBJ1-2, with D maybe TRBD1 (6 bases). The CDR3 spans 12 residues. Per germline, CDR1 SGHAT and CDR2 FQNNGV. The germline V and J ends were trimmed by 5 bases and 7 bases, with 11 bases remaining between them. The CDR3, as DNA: TGTGCCAGCAGCATAGGACAGAGTGGCTACACCTTC. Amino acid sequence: CASSIGQSGYTF.

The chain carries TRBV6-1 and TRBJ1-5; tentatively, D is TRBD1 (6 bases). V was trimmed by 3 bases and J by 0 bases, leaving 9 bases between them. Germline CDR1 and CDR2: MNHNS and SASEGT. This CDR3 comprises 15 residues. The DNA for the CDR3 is TGTGCCAGCAGTGACAGGGGATATAGCAATCAGCCCCAGCATTTT. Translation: CASSDRGYSNQPQHF.

In nucleotides, the CDR3 is TGTGCCAGCAGCGTTGAGGCGGGGACGAATGAGCAGTTCTTC. This sequence encodes CASSVEAGTNEQFF. This chain connects TRBV6-4 to TRBJ2-1; tentative D call: TRBD2 (6 bases). CDR3 length: 14 amino acids. CDR1 is MRHNA and CDR2 is SNTAGT in the germline V gene. V dropped 6 bases and J dropped 7 bases, with 16 bases sitting between them.

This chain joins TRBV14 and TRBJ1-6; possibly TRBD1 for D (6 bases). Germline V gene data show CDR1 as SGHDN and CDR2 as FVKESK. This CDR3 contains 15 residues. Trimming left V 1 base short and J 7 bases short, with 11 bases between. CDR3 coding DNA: TGTGCCAGCAGCCAAGTGACAGGACAGAATTCACCCCTCCACTTT. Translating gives CASSQVTGQNSPLHF.

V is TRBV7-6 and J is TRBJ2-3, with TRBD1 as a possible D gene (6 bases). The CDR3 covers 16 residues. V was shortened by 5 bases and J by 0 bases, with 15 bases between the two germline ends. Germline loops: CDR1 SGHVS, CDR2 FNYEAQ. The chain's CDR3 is CASSHRLGTSTDTQYF. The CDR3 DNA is TGTGCCAGCAGCCACCGCCTTGGGACAAGCACAGATACGCAGTATTTT.

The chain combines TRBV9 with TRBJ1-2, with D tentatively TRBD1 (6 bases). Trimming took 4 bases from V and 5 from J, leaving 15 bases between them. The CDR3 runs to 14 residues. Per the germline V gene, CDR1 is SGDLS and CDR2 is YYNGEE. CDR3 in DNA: TGTGCCAGCAGCCCCGGACAGAAGATGTATGGCTACACCTTC. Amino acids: CASSPGQKMYGYTF.

The chain's CDR3 is CASITSGGNNEQFF. The CDR3 DNA reads as TGTGCCAGCATTACTAGCGGGGGAAACAATGAGCAGTTCTTC. This chain joins TRBV6-6 and TRBJ2-1; TRBD2 agrees at 11 bases. Losses at the gene ends were 7 bases for V and 5 bases for J; bases not matched to a gene: 4. Germline V gene data show CDR1 as MNHNY and CDR2 as SVGAGI (reference sequence). This CDR3 has 14 amino acids.

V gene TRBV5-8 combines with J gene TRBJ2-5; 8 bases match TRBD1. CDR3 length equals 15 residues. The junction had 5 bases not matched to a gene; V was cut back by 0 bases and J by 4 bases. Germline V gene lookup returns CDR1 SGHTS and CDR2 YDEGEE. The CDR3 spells CASSLAPGGGETQYF. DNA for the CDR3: TGTGCCAGCAGCTTGGCCCCAGGGGGCGGAGAGACCCAGTACTTC.